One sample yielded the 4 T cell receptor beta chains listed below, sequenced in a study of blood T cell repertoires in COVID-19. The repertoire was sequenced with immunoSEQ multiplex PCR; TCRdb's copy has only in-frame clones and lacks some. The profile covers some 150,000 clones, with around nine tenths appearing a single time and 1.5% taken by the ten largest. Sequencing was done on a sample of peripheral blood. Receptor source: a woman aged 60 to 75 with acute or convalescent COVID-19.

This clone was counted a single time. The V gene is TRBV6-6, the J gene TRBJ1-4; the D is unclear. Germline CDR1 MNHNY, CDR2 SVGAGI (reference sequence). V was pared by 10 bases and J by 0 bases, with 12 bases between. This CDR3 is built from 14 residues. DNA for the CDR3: TGTGCCACCAGGATGAGATCAACTAATGAAAAACTGTTTTTT. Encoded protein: CATRMRSTNEKLFF.

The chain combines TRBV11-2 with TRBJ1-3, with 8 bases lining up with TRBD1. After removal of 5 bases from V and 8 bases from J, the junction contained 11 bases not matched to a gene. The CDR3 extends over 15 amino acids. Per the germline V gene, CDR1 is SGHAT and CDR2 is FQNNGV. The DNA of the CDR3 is TGTGCCAGCAGCCTTGGACCAGGGGGCCGGTACACCATATATTTT. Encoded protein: CASSLGPGGRYTIYF.

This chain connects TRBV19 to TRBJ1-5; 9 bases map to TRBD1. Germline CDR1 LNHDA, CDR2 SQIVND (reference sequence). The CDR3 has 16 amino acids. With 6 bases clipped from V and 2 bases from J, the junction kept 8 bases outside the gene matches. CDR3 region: CASSIQGARGNQPQHF. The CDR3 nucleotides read TGTGCCAGTAGCATACAGGGGGCTAGGGGCAATCAGCCCCAGCATTTT.

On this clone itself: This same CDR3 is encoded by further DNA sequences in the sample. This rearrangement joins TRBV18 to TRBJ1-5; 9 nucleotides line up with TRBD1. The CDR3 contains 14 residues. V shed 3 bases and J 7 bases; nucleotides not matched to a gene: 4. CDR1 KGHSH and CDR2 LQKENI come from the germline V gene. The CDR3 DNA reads TGTGCCAGCTCACCCGGGACAGGGAACCAGCCCCAGCATTTT. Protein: CASSPGTGNQPQHF.